This entry lists 16 T cell receptor beta chains sequenced from one sample in a study of Tregs in tolerant kidney transplant recipients. The table came from immunoSEQ multiplex PCR; TCRdb's copy has only in-frame clones and leaves some out. The repertoire holds about 94,000 clones, with 80% to 95% as singletons. Sample: CD4+ T cells from blood, taken before the transplant. Receptor source: a human donor who received a combined kidney and bone marrow transplant.

J is TRBJ2-5 and V is TRBV5-5, with D perhaps TRBD2 (6 bases). CDR3 size: 13 residues. Trimming stripped 1 base from V and 5 bases from J, with 9 bases between. Germline CDR1 is SGHKS and CDR2 is YYEKEE (reference sequence). CDR3 nucleotides: TGTGCCAGCAGCTTGACGGGGAGGGAGACCCAGTACTTC. This encodes CASSLTGRETQYF.

This clone was seen a single time. The J gene is TRBJ1-1, the V gene TRBV7-2; D is unresolved. The CDR3 is 13 amino acids. The germline V and J ends were trimmed by 3 bases and 4 bases, with 9 bases remaining between them. Germline loops: CDR1 SGHTA, CDR2 FQGNSA. The CDR3 here is CASSLGQITEAFF. The CDR3 DNA reads TGTGCCAGCAGCTTGGGCCAGATCACTGAAGCTTTCTTT. Filled out from reference TRBV7-2 and TRBJ1-1, the complete variable domain reads GAGVSQSPSNKVTEKGKDVELRCDPISGHTALYWYRQSLGQGLEFLIYFQGNSAPDKSGLPSDRFSAERTGGSVSTLTIQRTQQEDSAVYLCASSLGQITEAFFGQGTRLTVV.

CDR3 region: CASSPRDRGGPGANVLTF. CDR3 nucleotides: TGTGCCAGCAGCCCCCGGGACAGGGGTGGGCCTGGGGCCAACGTCCTGACTTTC. V usage is TRBV7-2 and J usage is TRBJ2-6; 10 bases fit TRBD1. Germline CDR1 reads SGHTA; CDR2 reads FQGNSA. V gave up 5 bases and J gave up 2 bases; unmatched junction bases: 9. The CDR3 length is 18 residues. Drawing the rest from reference TRBV7-2 and TRBJ2-6, the complete variable domain is GAGVSQSPSNKVTEKGKDVELRCDPISGHTALYWYRQSLGQGLEFLIYFQGNSAPDKSGLPSDRFSAERTGGSVSTLTIQRTQQEDSAVYLCASSPRDRGGPGANVLTFGAGSRLTVL.

The CDR3 DNA reads as TGTGCCAGTAGTAATCGGGGGCCCCAGCATTTT. This encodes CASSNRGPQHF. The chain links TRBV19 to TRBJ1-5; D gene uncertain. The germline V gene has CDR1 LNHDA and CDR2 SQIVND (reference sequence). Between the trimmed V and J ends, which lost 4 bases and 9 bases, there was a span of 7 bases. This CDR3 comprises 11 residues.

The chain has TRBV28 and TRBJ2-2, with D tentatively TRBD2 (5 bases). Deletions cut 8 bases from V and 0 bases from J, with 7 bases between. CDR3 length equals 13 residues. Germline values: CDR1 MDHEN, CDR2 SYDVKM. The CDR3 coding sequence is TGTGCCAGCTACGGGGCGAACACCGGGGAGCTGTTTTTT. It translates to CASYGANTGELFF.

This chain joins TRBV7-3 and TRBJ2-1, with 13 bases aligning to TRBD2. The CDR3 is 16 amino acids. The trim removed 4 bases at V and 6 bases at J, leaving 6 bases unmatched. The germline V gene has CDR1 SGHTA and CDR2 FQGTGA. The CDR3 region is CASSSPGLAGINEQFF. CDR3 in DNA: TGTGCCAGCAGCTCGCCGGGACTAGCGGGGATCAATGAGCAGTTCTTC.

The chain carries TRBV11-3 and TRBJ2-6; D is unresolved. The CDR3 loop spans 16 amino acids. Germline V lookup: CDR1 SGHNT, CDR2 YENEEA. V lost 5 bases to trimming and J lost 2 bases, with 13 bases between them. This chain's CDR3 is CASSTFNGAGANVLTF. The CDR3, as DNA: TGTGCCAGCAGCACCTTTAACGGTGCTGGGGCCAACGTCCTGACTTTC.

This chain uses TRBV9 with TRBJ1-2; D not resolved. The CDR3 contains 13 residues. V lost 1 base and J 8 bases, leaving 12 bases between the germline ends. CDR1 and CDR2 (germline): SGDLS, YYNGEE. CDR3: CASSVLGSSGYTF. The CDR3 nucleotides read TGTGCCAGCAGCGTACTGGGGAGCTCGGGCTACACCTTC.

V gene TRBV4-3 combines with J gene TRBJ2-7, with 13 bases lining up with TRBD2. V dropped 1 base and J dropped 9; count of bases not matched to a gene: 9. Germline V lookup: CDR1 LGHNA, CDR2 YSLEER. This CDR3 contains 16 residues. For the CDR3, the DNA is TGCGCCAGCAGCCAAGGACTAGCGGGAGGAACTGGCGGGCAGTACTTC. Amino acids: CASSQGLAGGTGGQYF.

The J gene is TRBJ1-2, the V gene TRBV23-1; 8 bases fit TRBD1. TRBV23-1 falls under the ORF class, with uncertain function. V trimming: 8 bases; J trimming: 6 bases; junction bases outside the gene matches: 20. The CDR3 length is 17 residues. The CDR3 DNA follows: TGCGCCAGCTCCATTATCGGACAGGGCACAACAATACATGGCTACACCTTC. As protein: CASSIIGQGTTIHGYTF.

This clone was recorded once. The V and J genes are TRBV7-3 and TRBJ2-1; 11 bases are a match to TRBD2. Germline lookup yields CDR1 SGHTA and CDR2 FQGTGA. Trimming removed 2 bases from V and 0 bases from J; junction bases left unmatched: 6. The CDR3 sequence is 18 residues long. CDR3 sequence reads: CASSLPASGGSSYNEQFF. The DNA for the CDR3 is TGTGCCAGCAGCTTACCGGCTAGCGGGGGGTCCTCCTACAATGAGCAGTTCTTC.

This rearrangement joins TRBV5-1 to TRBJ2-5; TRBD2 aligns across 8 bases. Germline CDR1 and CDR2: SGHRS and YFSETQ. With 4 bases clipped from V and 0 bases from J, the junction kept 14 bases outside the gene matches. The CDR3 totals 18 residues. CDR3 DNA sequence: TGCGCCAGCAGCCTCGGGACTAGTGTTCGGGCTAACCAAGAGACCCAGTACTTC. Protein: CASSLGTSVRANQETQYF.

This chain joins TRBV7-6 and TRBJ1-6, with D possibly being TRBD1 (5 bases). The CDR3 has 16 amino acids. The V gene lost 10 bases and the J gene lost 6 bases, with 22 bases spanning the gap. Germline V gene data show CDR1 as SGHVS and CDR2 as FNYEAQ. The CDR3 DNA follows: TGTGCCACCCACCCTAATGCAGGGCGTAGTAATTCACCCCTCCACTTT. Translation gives CATHPNAGRSNSPLHF.

The V and J genes are TRBV2 and TRBJ2-5; 10 bases are a match to TRBD2. The germline V gene has CDR1 SNHLY and CDR2 FYNNEI. V shed 6 bases and J 5 bases; nucleotides not matched to a gene: 9. The CDR3 totals 15 residues. As DNA, the CDR3 is TGTGCCAGCAGGAGGGGTGGGACTAGCGCGGAGACCCAGTACTTC. It specifies CASRRGGTSAETQYF.

This chain uses TRBV5-4 with TRBJ2-1; TRBD2 agrees at 12 bases. V dropped 0 bases and J dropped 6; count of bases not matched to a gene: 7. The CDR3 consists of 17 residues. The V gene's germline CDR1 is SGHNT and CDR2 YYREEE (reference sequence). The DNA for the CDR3 is TGTGCCAGCAGCTTGGATCCTAGCGGGGGGGCGACCAATGAGCAGTTCTTC. This codes for CASSLDPSGGATNEQFF.

The rearrangement links TRBV11-2 to TRBJ2-7; TRBD2 aligns across 9 bases. This CDR3 comprises 14 residues. Trimming cost V 3 bases and J 2 bases; bases outside gene matches: 2. CDR1 SGHAT and CDR2 FQNNGV come from the germline V gene. The chain's CDR3 is CASSLTSGTYEQYF. DNA of the CDR3: TGTGCCAGCAGCTTGACTAGCGGAACCTACGAGCAGTACTTC.